This entry lists 22 T cell receptor beta chains sequenced from one sample in a study of blood T cells in healthy people across ages. Alongside a J-beta primer mix, a sample-barcoded 5' primer served in a second PCR lasting 7 to 11 cycles. One entry per CDR3 protein results from TCRdb running MiXCR on the 5' RACE reads. The sample records some 370,000 distinct CDR3 sequences, 45% to 60% being singletons. Input material: blood. The source of these receptors is a man in his sixties in good health.

Remarks on this clonotype: A read error may produce the germline difference seen at one junction end. The chain has TRBV29-1 and TRBJ2-6; TRBD1 agrees at 8 bases. This CDR3 has 17 residues. From germline, CDR1 is SQVTM and CDR2 ANQGSEA. CDR3 sequence: CGVERTGTASGANVLTF. CDR3 DNA sequence: TGCGGCGTTGAACGGACAGGGACAGCCTCTGGGGCCAACGTCCTGACTTTC.

V and J are TRBV7-9 and TRBJ2-4, with TRBD2 identical over 8 bases. The CDR3 is made up of 15 amino acids. The germline gives CDR1 SEHNR, CDR2 FQNEAQ (reference sequence). The junction had 7 bases not matched to a gene; V was cut back by 6 bases and J by 3 bases. CDR3 sequence: CASSRVAGGKNIQYF. In nucleotides, the CDR3 is TGTGCCAGCAGTCGCGTTGCGGGGGGCAAAAACATTCAGTACTTC.

This clonotype appeared many times. The chain recombines TRBV7-2 with TRBJ1-2, with D unclear. This CDR3 spans 15 amino acids. The ends were cut back, 1 base at V and 4 bases at J, with 13 bases in the middle. Germline lookup yields CDR1 SGHTA and CDR2 FQGNSA. The CDR3 bases are TGTGCCAGCAGCTTAGGTTTCCAGGAGGGCTATGGCTACACCTTC. Translation gives CASSLGFQEGYGYTF.

Of note for this clonotype: One junction end disagrees with the germline gene, perhaps due to a read error. The chain is built from TRBV5-1 and TRBJ2-1, with 13 positions matching TRBD2. CDR3 length: 16 residues. Germline CDR1 is SGHRS and CDR2 is YFSETQ. The CDR3 nucleotides read TGTGCCAGCAGCTTGAACCAACTAGCGGGGGGGAATGAGCAGTTCTTC. It codes for CASSLNQLAGGNEQFF.

This chain uses TRBV20-1 with TRBJ2-3, with TRBD1 matching 7 bases. The V gene's germline CDR1 is DFQATT and CDR2 SNEGSKA (reference sequence). With 5 bases clipped from V and 4 bases from J, the junction kept 12 bases outside the gene matches. This CDR3 is built from 15 residues. CDR3 residues: CSAAGGQVVPDTQYF. CDR3 bases: TGCAGTGCTGCCGGCGGACAGGTTGTCCCAGATACGCAGTATTTT.

The rearrangement uses TRBV5-1 and TRBJ2-6; TRBD1 or TRBD2 may be the D gene (5 bases each). The V end lost 4 bases, the J end lost 0 bases, and 8 bases lay between the germline ends. The CDR3 covers 15 residues. CDR1 is SGHRS and CDR2 is YFSETQ in the germline V gene. CDR3 in DNA: TGCGCCAGCAGCACCGGGGCCTCTGGGGCCAACGTCCTGACTTTC. As protein: CASSTGASGANVLTF.

This chain links TRBV6-5 with TRBJ2-1; no clear D. The CDR3 runs 13 residues. Trimming pared 0 bases from V and 8 bases from J, leaving 8 bases between. The germline V gene has CDR1 MNHEY and CDR2 SVGAGI. The CDR3 protein is CASSYSIADEQFF. CDR3 bases: TGTGCCAGCAGTTACTCGATAGCCGATGAGCAGTTCTTC.

This chain joins TRBV7-2 and TRBJ2-3; TRBD2 is a possible D gene (6 bases). Trimming removed 1 base from V and 1 base from J, with 9 bases in between. This CDR3 contains 15 residues. Germline CDR1 and CDR2: SGHTA and FQGNSA. In nucleotides, the CDR3 is TGTGCCAGCAGCTTAGGGGACTCCCGCACAGATACGCAGTATTTT. Translated: CASSLGDSRTDTQYF.

This chain uses TRBV12-3 or TRBV12-4 with TRBJ1-6; D is uncertain. The V end lost 6 bases, the J end lost 8 bases, and 11 bases lay between the germline ends. The CDR3 runs to 13 residues. CDR3 nucleotide sequence: TGTGCCAGCAGCCAGCAAAATGATTCACCCCTCCACTTT. It encodes CASSQQNDSPLHF.

With regard to this clonotype: A read error may explain this, as a much larger clone is one base away. The rearrangement joins TRBV9 to TRBJ2-3, with TRBD1 matching 8 bases. Germline loops: CDR1 SGDLS, CDR2 YYNGEE. This CDR3 spans 14 amino acids. CDR3 sequence: CGSSPGQVPDTQYF. The CDR3 DNA reads as TGTGGCAGCAGCCCGGGACAGGTACCAGATACGCAGTATTTT.

This sequence joins TRBV5-1 and TRBJ2-5; D remains unclear. The J call is in doubt because the DNA end fits TRBJ2-7 better. The germline gives CDR1 SGHRS, CDR2 YFSETQ. The CDR3 loop spans 14 amino acids. The CDR3 loop is CASSLGAVQYEQYF. For the CDR3, the DNA is TGCGCCAGCAGCTTGGGGGCAGTTCAGTACGAGCAGTACTTC.

This clonotype was seen a few times. The rearrangement uses TRBV20-1 and TRBJ2-7, with D unclear. The CDR3 covers 14 residues. CDR1 and CDR2 from the germline V gene are DFQATT and SNEGSKA (reference sequence). The V end lost 0 bases, the J end lost 2 bases, and 11 bases lay between the germline ends. The CDR3 sequence is CSARDVAKPYEQYF. CDR3 nucleotides: TGCAGTGCTAGAGATGTGGCAAAACCCTACGAGCAGTACTTC.

This clonotype was recorded many times. The CDR3 nucleotides read TGTGCCAGCAGCGTATGGGCTAGCGGAACCTACGAGCAGTACTTC. It specifies CASSVWASGTYEQYF. The gene calls are TRBV7-2 and TRBJ2-7; 7 nucleotides agree with TRBD2. The trim removed 5 bases at V and 2 bases at J, leaving 9 bases unmatched. Germline V lookup: CDR1 SGHTA, CDR2 FQGNSA. This CDR3 has 15 residues.

The V gene is TRBV6-6, the J gene TRBJ1-2, with D maybe TRBD1 (6 bases). The CDR3 contains 14 residues. Germline assignment: CDR1 MNHNY and CDR2 SVGAGI (reference sequence). Trimming took 11 bases from V and 3 from J, leaving 19 bases between them. The CDR3 region has the DNA TGTGCCTCCCAAAACGCGCACAGGGACTATGGCTACACCTTC. This translates into CASQNAHRDYGYTF.

Comment on this clonotype: The junction does not match germline at one end; this may be a read error. J is TRBJ1-5 and V is TRBV20-1; D remains ambiguous. CDR1 is DFQATT, CDR2 SNEGSKA, per germline (reference sequence). CDR3 size: 12 residues. The CDR3 reads CNARDSPQPQHF. Written as DNA, the CDR3 is TGCAATGCTAGAGATTCGCCTCAGCCCCAGCATTTT.

The chain recombines TRBV7-6 with TRBJ2-5; 11 bases map to TRBD2. Germline V CDR1 and CDR2: SGHVS, FNYEAQ. The CDR3 is made up of 19 amino acids. The ends lost 1 base at V and 11 bases at J; junction bases unmatched: 21. The CDR3 coding sequence is TGTGCCAGCAGCTTAGACCCCCCCGGACTAGCGGGCTTTTGGGGTGAGCAGTACTTC. Translating gives CASSLDPPGLAGFWGEQYF.

This clonotype was counted a few times. The rearrangement joins TRBV20-1 to TRBJ1-2; maybe TRBD1 (6 bases). Trimming removed 0 bases from V and 2 bases from J, with 10 bases in between. This CDR3 is built from 14 residues. Germline CDR1 DFQATT, CDR2 SNEGSKA (reference sequence). The CDR3 nucleotides read TGCAGTGCTAGAGATGACAGGCAGAACTATGGCTACACCTTC. It translates to CSARDDRQNYGYTF.

This clonotype has just a few counts. The V gene is TRBV5-1, the J gene TRBJ2-1; D is ambiguous. The CDR3 runs to 16 residues. Looked up from germline, CDR1 is SGHRS and CDR2 is YFSETQ. Trimming pared 5 bases from V and 1 base from J, leaving 16 bases between. This CDR3 is CASSLTGETSYNEQFF. The CDR3 bases are TGCGCCAGCAGTCTGACCGGAGAGACTTCCTACAATGAGCAGTTCTTC.

On this clonotype: The final CDR3 position lacks the conserved phenylalanine or tryptophan, pointing to a likely read error. The chain recombines TRBV20-1 with TRBJ2-7; no firm D call. V was cut by 3 bases and J by 2 bases, with 11 bases left in between. The CDR3 is 13 amino acids. CDR1 is DFQATT, CDR2 SNEGSKA, per germline (reference sequence). CDR3 residues: CSASTGPTYEQYL. CDR3 DNA: TGCAGTGCTAGCACCGGGCCTACCTACGAGCAGTACTTA.

The V call is TRBV7-9, the J call TRBJ2-3; D ambiguous. V lost 5 bases and J lost 3, with 12 bases in between. CDR1 is SEHNR and CDR2 is FQNEAQ in the germline V gene (reference sequence). The CDR3 is 14 residues long. The CDR3 spells CASSLYSGTDTQYF. The CDR3 bases are TGTGCCAGCAGCCTCTACTCCGGGACAGATACGCAGTATTTT.

This clonotype was observed many times. V gene TRBV2 combines with J gene TRBJ1-5, with unresolved D. Trimming cost V 3 bases and J 4 bases, with 19 bases left between them. This CDR3 has 17 amino acids. Per germline, CDR1 SNHLY and CDR2 FYNNEI. The CDR3 is CASSESQRMRPNQPQHF. The CDR3 DNA reads TGTGCCAGCAGTGAGTCTCAGAGGATGAGGCCAAATCAGCCCCAGCATTTT.

The CDR3 DNA reads as TGTGCCAGCAGCGTAGGAGACTCCTCCTACAATGAGCAGTTCTTC. It codes for CASSVGDSSYNEQFF. The chain links TRBV9 to TRBJ2-1; no clear D gene. Germline CDR1 SGDLS, CDR2 YYNGEE. The V end lost 0 bases, the J end lost 0 bases, and 7 bases lay between the germline ends. This CDR3 is 15 amino acids long. Based on the CDR3 plus reference TRBV9 and TRBJ2-1, the full variable domain is DSGVTQTPKHLITATGQRVTLRCSPRSGDLSVYWYQQSLDQGLQFLIQYYNGEERAKGNILERFSAQQFPDLHSELNLSSLELGDSALYFCASSVGDSSYNEQFFGPGTRLTVL.